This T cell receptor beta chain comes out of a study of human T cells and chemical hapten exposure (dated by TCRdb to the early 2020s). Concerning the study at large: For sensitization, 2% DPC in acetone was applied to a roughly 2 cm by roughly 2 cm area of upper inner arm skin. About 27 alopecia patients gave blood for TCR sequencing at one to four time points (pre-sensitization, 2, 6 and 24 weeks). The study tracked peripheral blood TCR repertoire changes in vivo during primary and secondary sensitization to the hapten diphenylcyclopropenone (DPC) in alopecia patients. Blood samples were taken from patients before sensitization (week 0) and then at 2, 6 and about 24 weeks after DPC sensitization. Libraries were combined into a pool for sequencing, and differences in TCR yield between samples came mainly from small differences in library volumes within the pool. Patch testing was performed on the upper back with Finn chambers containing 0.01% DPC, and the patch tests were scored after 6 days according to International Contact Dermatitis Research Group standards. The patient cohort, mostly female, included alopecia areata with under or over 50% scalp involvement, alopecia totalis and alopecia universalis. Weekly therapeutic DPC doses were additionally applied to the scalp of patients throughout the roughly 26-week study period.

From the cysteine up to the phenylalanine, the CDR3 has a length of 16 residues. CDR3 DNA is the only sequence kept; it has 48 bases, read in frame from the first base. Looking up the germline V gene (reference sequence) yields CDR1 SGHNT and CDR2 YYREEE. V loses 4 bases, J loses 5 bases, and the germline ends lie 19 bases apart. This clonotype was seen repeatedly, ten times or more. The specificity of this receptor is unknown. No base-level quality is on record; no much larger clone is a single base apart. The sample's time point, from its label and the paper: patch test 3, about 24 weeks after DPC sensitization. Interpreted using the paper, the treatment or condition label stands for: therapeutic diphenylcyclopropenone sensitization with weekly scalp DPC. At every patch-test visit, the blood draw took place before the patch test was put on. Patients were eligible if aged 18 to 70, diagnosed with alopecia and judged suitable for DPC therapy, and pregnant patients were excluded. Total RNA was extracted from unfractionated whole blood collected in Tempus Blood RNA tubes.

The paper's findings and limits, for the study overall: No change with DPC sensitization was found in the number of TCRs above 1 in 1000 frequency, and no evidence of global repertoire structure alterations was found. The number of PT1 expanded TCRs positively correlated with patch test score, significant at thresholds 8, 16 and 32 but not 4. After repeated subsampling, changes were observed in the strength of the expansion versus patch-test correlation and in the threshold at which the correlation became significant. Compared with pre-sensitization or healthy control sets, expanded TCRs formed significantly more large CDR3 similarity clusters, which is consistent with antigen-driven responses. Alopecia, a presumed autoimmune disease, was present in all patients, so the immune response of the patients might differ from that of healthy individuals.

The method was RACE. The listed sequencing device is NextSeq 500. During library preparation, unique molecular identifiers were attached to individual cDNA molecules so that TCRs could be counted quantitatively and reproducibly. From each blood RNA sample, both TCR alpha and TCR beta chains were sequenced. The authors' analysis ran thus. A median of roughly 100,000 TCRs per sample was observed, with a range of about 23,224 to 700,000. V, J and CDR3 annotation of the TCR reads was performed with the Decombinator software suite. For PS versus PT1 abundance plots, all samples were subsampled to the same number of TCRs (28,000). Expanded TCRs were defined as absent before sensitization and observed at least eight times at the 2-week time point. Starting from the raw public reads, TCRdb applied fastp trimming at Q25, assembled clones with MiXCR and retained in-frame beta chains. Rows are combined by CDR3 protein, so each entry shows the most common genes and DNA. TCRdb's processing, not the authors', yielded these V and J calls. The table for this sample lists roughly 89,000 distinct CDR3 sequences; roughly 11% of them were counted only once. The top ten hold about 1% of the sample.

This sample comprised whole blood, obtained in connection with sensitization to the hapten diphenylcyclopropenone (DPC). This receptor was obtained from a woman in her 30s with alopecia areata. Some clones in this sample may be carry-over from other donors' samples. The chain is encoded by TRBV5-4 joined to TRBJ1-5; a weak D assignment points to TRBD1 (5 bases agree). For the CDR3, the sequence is CASSPSGATGDQPQHF. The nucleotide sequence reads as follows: TGTGCCAGCAGCCCTTCGGGCGCAACAGGTGATCAGCCCCAGCATTTT.